Listed below are T cell receptor beta chains from one sample, sequenced in a study of blood T cell repertoires in COVID-19. The table came from immunoSEQ multiplex PCR; TCRdb's copy has only in-frame clones and leaves some out. The sample has fewer than 350,000 clones, about 89% seen once. Sequencing was carried out using peripheral blood. The receptor source for this set is a man between 35 and 55 years old with active or convalescent COVID-19. CDR3s leave out the opening cysteine and the closing phenylalanine or tryptophan. Clone size is given for some rows only: seen once, a few or many times, or a class if the clone is expanded.

abundance	j_gene	v_gene	CDR3aa
-	TRBJ1-2	TRBV7-9	ASRRGTGNYGYT
-	TRBJ2-3	TRBV9	ASSAQGAMTIDTQY
-	TRBJ1-1	TRBV6-5	ASSSRGNTEAF
-	TRBJ1-5	TRBV30	ACDGGDAQPQH
-	TRBJ1-5	TRBV7-2	ASSLYPTLNQPQH
-	TRBJ2-7	TRBV30	AWSPGQTYEQY
-	TRBJ2-7	TRBV30	AWTPSGAALGQY
-	TRBJ1-3	TRBV7-6	ASSQRPLSGNTIY
-	TRBJ1-5	TRBV20-1	SAGGSGPQH
-	TRBJ1-5	TRBV6-5	ASSYDRRSPQH
-	TRBJ1-1	TRBV5-1	ASSLDRGLPTEAF
once	TRBJ1-1	TRBV5-1	ASSSAGQGAEAF
-	TRBJ2-1	TRBV30	AWWNRGGEQF
-	TRBJ2-7	TRBV11-2	ASSGALAFPLY
-	TRBJ1-6	TRBV29-1	SVVTGTGLNSPLH
-	TRBJ1-2	TRBV5-6	ASSAGGIYYGYT
-	TRBJ2-7	TRBV11-3	ASSPLVGVTYEQY
-	TRBJ2-3	TRBV5-1	ASSYRDADTQY
-	TRBJ1-2	TRBV7-6	ASSPYRGQDSYGYT
-	TRBJ1-2	TRBV3-1/TRBV3-2	ASSPQQGGAGGYT
-	TRBJ2-1	TRBV30	AWSVARYNEQF
-	TRBJ2-7	TRBV29-1	SVAPTGTYEQY
-	TRBJ2-7	TRBV18	ASSPVGTGTYEQY
once	TRBJ1-2	TRBV5-1	ASSLRTPRPGQRDDGYT
-	TRBJ2-2	TRBV5-1	ASSLGLVAGELF
-	TRBJ2-7	TRBV7-3	ASSLGGGTHEQY
-	TRBJ2-1	TRBV7-3	ASSRIAGGYNEQF
-	TRBJ2-5	TRBV5-1	ASSLEGEETQY
-	TRBJ2-1	TRBV5-1	ASSVVAGRGYNEQF
-	TRBJ2-7	TRBV10-2	ASSESGGASYEQY
-	TRBJ1-2	TRBV3-1/TRBV3-2	ASSAYLQGARGYT
-	TRBJ1-1	TRBV29-1	SVYHAEAF
-	TRBJ2-1	TRBV9	ASSDKRESEQF
-	TRBJ2-3	TRBV5-3	ARNGCTDTQY
-	TRBJ1-1	TRBV7-6	VSSPWQQGADTEAF
-	TRBJ2-7	TRBV28	ASTPTGGNEQY
-	TRBJ1-1	TRBV6-5	ASHPGQIDTEAF
-	TRBJ1-1	TRBV19	ASNRGGKNTEAF
-	TRBJ2-1	TRBV9	ASSVALSSSYNEQF
few	TRBJ1-1	TRBV28	ASSSPGQNTEAF
-	TRBJ2-1	TRBV9	ASSGVKVTSGYNEQF
-	TRBJ2-2	TRBV20-1	SASFGGTNTGELF
-	TRBJ1-6	TRBV5-6	ASSLIGRGYSPLH
-	TRBJ2-2	TRBV9	ASSVRREPNTGELF
-	TRBJ1-3	TRBV9	ASSVDPDRAGNTIY
-	TRBJ2-3	TRBV5-1	ASSLGGQGSTDTQY
-	TRBJ2-1	TRBV12-3/TRBV12-4	ASSLTLLYEQF
-	TRBJ1-4	TRBV2	ASSREGEKLF
-	TRBJ1-1	TRBV4-1	ASSQEGRTGPADTEAF
-	TRBJ2-3	TRBV3-1/TRBV3-2	ASSPSGGPRDTQY
-	TRBJ1-1	TRBV30	AWSVRGGKNTEAF
-	TRBJ2-1	TRBV6-5	ASSLRTRPYDEQF
once	TRBJ2-1	TRBV5-1	ASSQRTVAGSSYNEQF
-	TRBJ2-5	TRBV6-2/TRBV6-3	ASSYRDRGSETQY
-	TRBJ1-3	TRBV7-2	ASSGAGVSGNTIY
-	TRBJ1-2	TRBV6-1	ASQGFPNYGYT
-	TRBJ1-3	TRBV9	ASSVDGAPGNTIY